This T cell receptor (beta chain) was sequenced in a study of cytomegalovirus exposure and HLA in healthy donors. Study overall: Roughly 180 million T cells yielded approximately 100 million unique TCR beta sequences, as an earlier analysis found. Points from the study as a whole: Immune exposure information comprised only CMV serostatus. Because they were indistinguishable, some V segments, including TRBV6-2 and TRBV6-3, were excluded. The authors reported that TCR beta sequences could predict HLA-A and HLA-B alleles. These predictions were accurate for most subjects in the first cohort.

The PCR employed 60 Vbeta primers together with 13 Jbeta primers. The method was immunoSEQ multiplex PCR; TCRdb's version includes in-frame clones alone and lacks a portion of them. The sample holds 150,000 to 200,000 clones, approximately 80% seen once. This clone occurred a few times. Its target is unknown. Germline CDR1 reads SGHTS; CDR2 reads YDEGEE. The CDR3 consists of 15 residues. The V end lost 0 bases, the J end lost 4 bases, and 10 bases lay between the germline ends. Sequencing was carried out using PBMCs. The clonotype originates from a woman aged 30 to 39 in good health and CMV-seropositive. The V call is TRBV5-8, the J call TRBJ2-2; D unclear. The CDR3 region is CASSLGQIFTGELFF. CDR3 bases: TGTGCCAGCAGCTTGGGGCAGATCTTCACCGGGGAGCTGTTTTTT.